Each of the 9 T cell receptor beta chains below was sequenced from the same sample in a study of response to subunit inactivated influenza vaccine (dated by TCRdb to the late 2010s). Receptor libraries were prepared by RT-PCR. TCRdb names Illumina HiSeq 2500 as the instrument used. TCRdb reran the public reads through fastp at Q25 and MiXCR, keeping productive beta chains. Each entry is one CDR3 protein sequence, shown with its most common DNA and genes. This sample holds 540,000 or so distinct CDR3 sequences; over 10% were observed only once. The ten largest clones add up to around 13% of the sample. Interpreted using the paper, the time point label stands for: 45 to 55 days after influenza vaccine administration. Source: PBMCs from blood, taken 35 to 45 days after vaccination. The receptors here all came from a man in his forties or fifties who received an inactivated influenza vaccine. Donor details come from another sample of the same person, matched by shared clones.

This clonotype has a handful of counts. The V and J genes are TRBV15 and TRBJ2-2; D is perhaps TRBD1 (6 bases). Germline V lookup: CDR1 LNHNV, CDR2 YYDKDF (reference sequence). The CDR3 has 20 residues. With 1 base removed from V and 0 bases from J, the gap between germline ends came to 21 bases. As DNA, the CDR3 is TGTGCCACCAGCAGAGTTGGTTACAGGGAGACCCTTTCGAACACCGGGGAGCTGTTTTTT. Residues: CATSRVGYRETLSNTGELFF.

This chain uses TRBV10-3 with TRBJ2-1; D is unresolved. Germline CDR1 and CDR2: ENHRY and SYGVKD. V dropped 4 bases and J dropped 9 bases, with 10 bases sitting between them. The CDR3 runs 12 residues. CDR3 in DNA: TGTGCCATCAGTGTCACGAACATTGAGCAGTTCTTC. Protein sequence: CAISVTNIEQFF.

This clonotype was seen repeatedly, ten times or more. CDR3 sequence: CASSLVLGNTIYF. The CDR3 DNA reads TGTGCCAGCAGTTTGGTCTTGGGAAACACCATATATTTT. This chain uses TRBV12-3 or TRBV12-4 with TRBJ1-3; D call uncertain. Trimming took off 3 bases at V and 4 bases at J, with 7 bases between the two ends. The CDR3 covers 13 residues.

At least ten counts were recorded for this clonotype. V is TRBV18 and J is TRBJ2-7; weak D call: TRBD2 (6 bases). The germline CDR1 and CDR2 sequences are KGHSH and LQKENI. CDR3 size: 13 residues. With 2 bases removed from V and 4 bases from J, the gap between germline ends came to 9 bases. The CDR3 bases are TGTGCCAGCTCACCAATACGGGGGTACGAGCAGTACTTC. It is translated as CASSPIRGYEQYF.

This clonotype was counted at least ten times. This chain links TRBV20-1 with TRBJ2-7, with D maybe TRBD1 (6 bases). Germline values: CDR1 DFQATT, CDR2 SNEGSKA (reference sequence). The germline V and J ends were trimmed by 0 bases and 3 bases, with 15 bases remaining between them. This CDR3 is 15 amino acids long. CDR3 amino acids: CSARDRDTLIYEQYF. In DNA, the CDR3 is TGCAGTGCTAGAGATCGGGACACGTTGATCTACGAGCAGTACTTC.

A few counts support this clonotype. The rearrangement joins TRBV5-1 to TRBJ1-1; TRBD1 is a possible D gene (5 bases). The germline V gene encodes CDR1 SGHRS and CDR2 YFSETQ. Between the trimmed V and J ends, which lost 0 bases and 6 bases, there was a span of 18 bases. The CDR3 length is 16 residues. The CDR3 DNA is TGCGCCAGCAGCTTGGCCAGGGAGGGCGGTAGGTCTGAAGCTTTCTTT. This encodes CASSLAREGGRSEAFF.

V usage is TRBV4-2 and J usage is TRBJ2-2; the D gene is possibly TRBD2 (5 bases). The V gene lost 4 bases and the J gene lost 5 bases, with 17 bases spanning the gap. The CDR3 runs to 16 residues. The germline CDR1 and CDR2 sequences are LGHNA and YNFKEQ. The CDR3: CASSPRESPITGELFF. CDR3 bases: TGTGCCAGCAGCCCCCGGGAATCCCCTATAACCGGGGAGCTGTTTTTT.

This clonotype was recorded a few times. The gene calls are TRBV6-2 or TRBV6-3 and TRBJ2-5, with D maybe TRBD2 (5 bases). There are 13 residues in the CDR3. The germline V and J ends were trimmed by 7 bases and 5 bases, with 14 bases remaining between them. From germline, CDR1 is MNHEY and CDR2 SVGEGT. The CDR3 nucleotides read TGTGCCAGCACTCCTCTGCCGGGGGAGACCCAGTACTTC. It specifies CASTPLPGETQYF.

V usage is TRBV6-2 or TRBV6-3 and J usage is TRBJ2-1; D unclear. Deletions cut 6 bases from V and 0 bases from J, with 15 bases between. The CDR3 is made up of 16 amino acids. Germline assignment: CDR1 MNHEY and CDR2 SVGEGT. The CDR3 DNA reads as TGTGCCAGCAGGGGCATTGAGACCCCCTCCTACAATGAGCAGTTCTTC. Translating it yields CASRGIETPSYNEQFF.